Following are 31 T cell receptor beta chains from one sample sequenced in a study of beta chain features in type 1 diabetes. The sequenced template was cDNA made from the entire isolated RNA. Sequencing was performed with immunoSEQ multiplex PCR; in TCRdb, only in-frame clones are kept and a portion is missing. The table lists around 140,000 clones, roughly 10% of them singletons. Material: naive CD4+ T cells from blood. These receptors were collected from a man aged 18-30 years in good health.

The genes are TRBV5-1 and TRBJ2-7; 7 nucleotides line up with TRBD2. This CDR3 has 15 residues. V gave up 0 bases and J gave up 3 bases; unmatched junction bases: 6. Germline V gene sequence: CDR1 SGHRS, CDR2 YFSETQ. CDR3 sequence (DNA): TGCGCCAGCAGCTTGGCCGCGGGGGAAGACTACGAGCAGTACTTC. Translated, it gives CASSLAAGEDYEQYF.

This clone was recorded at least ten times. This chain connects TRBV4-3 to TRBJ1-4; D is ambiguous. Germline CDR1 reads LGHNA; CDR2 reads YSLEER. V was pared by 3 bases and J by 8 bases, with 19 bases between. The CDR3 covers 16 residues. Written as DNA, the CDR3 is TGCGCCAGCAGCCAGAGTTCGGGGATGGGTGGGGAAAAACTGTTTTTT. Protein: CASSQSSGMGGEKLFF.

This rearrangement joins TRBV9 to TRBJ1-2; D perhaps matches TRBD1 (5 bases). The CDR3 runs 14 residues. Germline-derived CDR1 and CDR2 are SGDLS and YYNGEE. V dropped 6 bases and J dropped 5 bases, with 17 bases sitting between them. In nucleotides, the CDR3 is TGTGCCAGCACCCCAGACTCCGGGGGATATGGCTACACCTTC. Translated, it gives CASTPDSGGYGYTF.

This clone was observed a few times. The rearrangement uses TRBV28 and TRBJ2-5; perhaps TRBD2 as D (6 bases). Looked up from germline, CDR1 is MDHEN and CDR2 is SYDVKM. The CDR3 spans 16 residues. V was trimmed by 3 bases and J by 2 bases, leaving 16 bases between them. CDR3 sequence reads: CASSLGGPREQETQYF. The DNA for the CDR3 is TGTGCCAGCAGTTTGGGAGGACCCAGGGAACAAGAGACCCAGTACTTC.

This chain joins TRBV10-3 and TRBJ1-4; TRBD1 matches 8 bases. V trimming: 0 bases; J trimming: 12 bases; junction bases outside the gene matches: 15. There are 17 residues in the CDR3. Germline V CDR1 and CDR2: ENHRY, SYGVKD. DNA for the CDR3: TGTGCCATCAGTGAGTCGCCGGGGACAGGCGGGCGTATGGAACTGTTTTTT. It encodes CAISESPGTGGRMELFF.

This clone was seen more than once but under ten times. This chain uses TRBV18 with TRBJ2-7; 9 nucleotides align to TRBD2. Trimming cost V 1 base and J 2 bases; bases outside gene matches: 3. This CDR3 is 15 amino acids long. Germline values: CDR1 KGHSH, CDR2 LQKENI. CDR3 protein: CASSPLAGEPYEQYF. CDR3 DNA: TGTGCCAGCTCACCACTAGCGGGAGAACCCTACGAGCAGTACTTC.

This clone turned up a few times. The rearrangement uses TRBV6-6 and TRBJ2-7, with a weak D call TRBD2 (7 bases). This CDR3 has 16 amino acids. Germline V gives CDR1 MNHNY, CDR2 SVGAGI (reference sequence). V was clipped by 2 bases and J by 1 base, with 15 bases between them. The CDR3 sequence: CASSYGRGGPSYEQYF. CDR3 sequence (DNA): TGTGCCAGCAGTTACGGGAGGGGGGGGCCATCCTACGAGCAGTACTTC.

The J gene is TRBJ2-5, the V gene TRBV6-5, with TRBD2 matching 10 bases. The DNA end is a closer match to TRBJ2-7, so the J assignment may be wrong. CDR1 and CDR2 from the germline V gene are MNHEY and SVGAGI. This CDR3 has 15 residues. In DNA, the CDR3 is TGTGCCAGTGGGAGGACGAGCGGGGGGGCATTCGAGCAGTACTTC. Its protein is CASGRTSGGAFEQYF.

This clone was recorded many times. The chain is built from TRBV30 and TRBJ2-7; weak D call: TRBD1 (5 bases). Germline CDR1 is GTSNPN and CDR2 is SVGIG (reference sequence). The CDR3 is made up of 12 amino acids. Trimming cost V 3 bases and J 2 bases, with 8 bases left between them. The CDR3, as DNA: TGTGCCTGGAGAACCAGGGCCTACGAGCAGTACTTC. Protein sequence: CAWRTRAYEQYF.

V gene TRBV10-3 combines with J gene TRBJ1-5; D is perhaps TRBD1 (5 bases). Trimming cost V 4 bases and J 2 bases, with 15 bases left between them. CDR3 length equals 16 residues. In germline, CDR1 is ENHRY, CDR2 SYGVKD. CDR3 amino acids: CAISAEGGGGNQPQHF. CDR3 DNA: TGTGCCATCAGTGCGGAGGGTGGGGGAGGCAATCAGCCCCAGCATTTT.

In this sample, this clone turned up a few times. The chain employs TRBV7-2 and TRBJ2-5, with 8 bases identical to TRBD1. The CDR3 consists of 14 residues. After removal of 5 bases from V and 6 bases from J, the junction contained 8 bases not matched to a gene. Germline values: CDR1 SGHTA, CDR2 FQGNSA. DNA of the CDR3: TGTGCCAGCAGCCTAACCGACAGGGGTCAGACCCAGTACTTC. Protein product: CASSLTDRGQTQYF.

The chain recombines TRBV7-6 with TRBJ1-3; D is undetermined. V dropped 1 base and J dropped 4 bases, with 8 bases sitting between them. CDR1 is SGHVS, CDR2 FNYEAQ, per germline. The CDR3 is 14 amino acids. The CDR3 loop is CASSLETPGNTIYF. DNA of the CDR3: TGTGCCAGCAGCTTAGAGACACCAGGAAACACCATATATTTT.

V gene TRBV28 combines with J gene TRBJ1-4, with D possibly matching TRBD1 (5 bases). The germline V gene has CDR1 MDHEN and CDR2 SYDVKM. The CDR3 runs 14 residues. The V and J ends lost 5 bases and 7 bases respectively, with 14 bases between them. In DNA form, the CDR3 reads TGTGCCAGCAGTACCCCGGGGGTCGCTGAAAAACTGTTTTTT. The encoded protein is CASSTPGVAEKLFF.

The chain joins TRBV19 to TRBJ1-5, with D maybe TRBD1 (6 bases). The CDR3 extends over 13 amino acids. CDR1 and CDR2 from the germline V gene are LNHDA and SQIVND (reference sequence). Between the trimmed V and J ends, which lost 11 bases and 2 bases, there was a span of 13 bases. In nucleotides, the CDR3 is TGTGCCCTGGGGGCAGGGGGCAATCAGCCCCAGCATTTT. Residues: CALGAGGNQPQHF.

The chain has TRBV18 and TRBJ2-2; the match to TRBD1 covers 9 bases. The CDR3 spans 17 residues. CDR1 KGHSH and CDR2 LQKENI come from the germline V gene. V was clipped by 3 bases and J by 4 bases; unmatched bases: 9. This chain's CDR3 is CASSPEVDRGSTGELFF. CDR3 DNA sequence: TGTGCCAGCTCACCGGAGGTTGACAGGGGGTCCACCGGGGAGCTGTTTTTT.

This clone was observed a few times. This sequence joins TRBV30 and TRBJ1-2; TRBD1 matches at 9 bases. With 3 bases clipped from V and 6 bases from J, the junction kept 11 bases outside the gene matches. The CDR3 sequence is 15 residues long. CDR1 and CDR2 (germline): GTSNPN, SVGIG (reference sequence). CDR3 region: CAWSGGATGGDGYTF. The CDR3 nucleotides read TGTGCCTGGAGCGGGGGGGCAACAGGGGGCGATGGCTACACCTTC. Based on the CDR3 plus reference TRBV30 and TRBJ1-2, the full variable domain is SQTIHQWPATLVQPVGSPLSLECTVEGTSNPNLYWYRQAAGRGLQLLFYSVGIGQISSEVPQNLSASRPQDRQFILSSKKLLLSDSGFYLCAWSGGATGGDGYTFGSGTRLTVV.

This clone has just a few counts. No DNA is shown, since the ends of the CDR3 on it are uncertain; the CDR3 is the one TCRdb lists. The chain carries TRBV28 and TRBJ1-5; the DNA was not compared with TRBD1, the D call given in the table. Germline loops: CDR1 MDHEN, CDR2 SYDVKM. Ends included, the CDR3 has 17 residues. This CDR3 is CASILGQGKASNQPQHF.

In its sample, this clone was seen many times. The DNA for the CDR3 is TGCAGCGTCGCAGACCCAGGGGCCCAGCATTTT. Translation: CSVADPGAQHF. This sequence joins TRBV29-1 and TRBJ1-5; maybe TRBD1 (6 bases). Per germline, CDR1 SQVTM and CDR2 ANQGSEA. V gave up 6 bases and J gave up 11 bases, with 14 bases separating them. The CDR3 has 11 amino acids.

This clone was picked up a small number of times. The chain couples TRBV14 to TRBJ2-1; 9 bases align to TRBD2. The germline CDR1 and CDR2 sequences are SGHDN and FVKESK. V lost 5 bases and J lost 1; bases outside the gene matches: 3. The CDR3 has 15 residues. The CDR3 DNA is TGTGCCAGCAGCTGGCTAGCGGGGTCCTACAATGAGCAGTTCTTC. Its protein product is CASSWLAGSYNEQFF.

V usage is TRBV5-6 and J usage is TRBJ2-2; 7 nucleotides align to TRBD1. The length of the CDR3 is 15 residues. The J segment lost 4 bases and the V segment lost 2 bases, leaving 5 bases of the junction unmatched. Looked up from germline, CDR1 is SGHDT and CDR2 is YYEEEE. The CDR3 DNA reads TGTGCCAGCAGCTTAGGGGGCACTCGCACCGGGGAGCTGTTTTTT. Translated, it gives CASSLGGTRTGELFF.

This clone has more than one count but fewer than ten. Other DNA sequences within the sample encode an identical CDR3. The chain employs TRBV6-1 and TRBJ1-2, with D possibly TRBD1 on 6 matching bases. The V and J ends lost 6 bases and 2 bases respectively, with 10 bases between them. The CDR3 totals 13 residues. Germline CDR1 is MNHNS and CDR2 is SASEGT. In DNA, the CDR3 is TGTGCCAGCAGCCCCGACAGGAACTATGGCTACACCTTC. This gives the protein CASSPDRNYGYTF.

The CDR3 loop reads CAGLAGGTDTQYF. The CDR3, as DNA: TGTGCCGGTCTAGCGGGGGGCACAGATACGCAGTATTTT. The V and J genes are TRBV6-1 and TRBJ2-3; 10 positions match TRBD2. Per the germline V gene, CDR1 is MNHNS and CDR2 is SASEGT. The CDR3 contains 13 residues. V lost 11 bases to trimming and J lost 1 base; unmatched junction nucleotides: 3.

This clone was detected only a few times. J is TRBJ1-6 and V is TRBV5-1; 9 positions match TRBD1. The CDR3 consists of 14 residues. J was trimmed by 8 bases and V by 0 bases; bases with no gene match: 0. Germline V gene lookup returns CDR1 SGHRS and CDR2 YFSETQ. CDR3 sequence reads: CASSLGDRDSPLHF. The DNA for the CDR3 is TGCGCCAGCAGCTTGGGGGACAGGGATTCACCCCTCCACTTT. Filled out from reference TRBV5-1 and TRBJ1-6, the complete variable domain reads KAGVTQTPRYLIKTRGQQVTLSCSPISGHRSVSWYQQTPGQGLQFLFEYFSETQRNKGNFPGRFSGRQFSNSRSEMNVSTLELGDSALYLCASSLGDRDSPLHFGNGTRLTVT.

This clone has a handful of counts. This chain joins TRBV5-1 and TRBJ2-3, with TRBD1 matching 7 bases. Germline trimming cut 4 bases from V and 3 bases from J; bases unmatched to any gene: 5. CDR3 length: 14 residues. Germline lookup yields CDR1 SGHRS and CDR2 YFSETQ. The CDR3 region is CASSPGTATDTQYF. In DNA, the CDR3 is TGCGCCAGCAGCCCGGGGACAGCAACAGATACGCAGTATTTT. The full variable domain, completed using reference TRBV5-1 and TRBJ2-3, is KAGVTQTPRYLIKTRGQQVTLSCSPISGHRSVSWYQQTPGQGLQFLFEYFSETQRNKGNFPGRFSGRQFSNSRSEMNVSTLELGDSALYLCASSPGTATDTQYFGPGTRLTVL.

The V gene is TRBV6-1, the J gene TRBJ1-3; 9 bases align to TRBD1. This CDR3 contains 13 residues. Germline CDR1 reads MNHNS; CDR2 reads SASEGT. Trimming at V came to 7 bases and at J to 9 bases, leaving 7 bases not matched to a gene. CDR3 amino acids: CASTGTGFGTIYF. DNA for the CDR3: TGTGCCAGCACCGGGACAGGGTTTGGCACCATATATTTT.

There are a few counts of this clone. The gene calls are TRBV6-5 and TRBJ1-2; D is undetermined. Trimming stripped 4 bases from V and 4 bases from J, with 16 bases between. The CDR3 is 15 amino acids. Germline CDR1 is MNHEY and CDR2 is SVGAGI. The CDR3 nucleotides read TGTGCCAGCAGTTTTCGTCGGGCGGGCGGCTATGGCTACACCTTC. This gives the protein CASSFRRAGGYGYTF.

This clone has only a few counts. The chain recombines TRBV5-1 with TRBJ2-7, with D possibly being TRBD1 (5 bases). The CDR3 runs to 13 residues. Per germline, CDR1 SGHRS and CDR2 YFSETQ. The ends were cut back, 4 bases at V and 2 bases at J, with 10 bases in the middle. The CDR3 loop reads CASSRAGPYEQYF. The DNA of the CDR3 is TGCGCCAGCAGCCGGGCAGGGCCCTACGAGCAGTACTTC.

This clone was counted between two and nine times. The CDR3 nucleotides are TGTGCCAGCAGTGAGGTCAGCCAAGAGACCCAGTACTTC. It specifies CASSEVSQETQYF. This chain uses TRBV25-1 with TRBJ2-5; D is unclear. The germline gives CDR1 MGHDK, CDR2 SYGVNS. Trimming took 3 bases from V and 1 from J, leaving 6 bases between them. The CDR3 is 13 residues long.

The CDR3, as DNA: TGTGCCAGTAGTATAAACCCCAACAGGGGGTGGAATCAGCCCCAGCATTTT. It is translated as CASSINPNRGWNQPQHF. This sequence joins TRBV19 and TRBJ1-5; TRBD1 agrees at 8 bases. The CDR3 contains 17 residues. In germline, CDR1 is LNHDA, CDR2 SQIVND (reference sequence). The V segment lost 2 bases and the J segment 4 bases; nucleotides outside the gene matches: 10.

This sequence joins TRBV28 and TRBJ1-5; no reliable D call. The CDR3 spans 13 residues. CDR1 MDHEN and CDR2 SYDVKM come from the germline V gene. The V end was cut by 6 bases, the J end by 4 bases, with 10 bases between. The CDR3 DNA reads as TGTGCCAGCAGAACGCCCAGGAATCAGCCCCAGCATTTT. This sequence encodes CASRTPRNQPQHF.

This clone has more than one count but fewer than ten. This chain links TRBV9 with TRBJ2-3, with TRBD2 matching 7 bases. Germline trimming cut 2 bases from V and 6 bases from J; bases unmatched to any gene: 12. The CDR3 loop spans 16 amino acids. The V gene's germline CDR1 is SGDLS and CDR2 YYNGEE. The CDR3 DNA sequence: TGTGCCAGCAGCGTCCCCCGGGGTAGGGGAGGGGATACGCAGTATTTT. Protein product: CASSVPRGRGGDTQYF.